These 22 T cell receptor beta chains were sequenced from one sample in a study of siplizumab effects on memory and regulatory T cells. Clones were sequenced by immunoSEQ multiplex PCR, and TCRdb holds only the in-frame ones, with some missing. The sample yields tens of thousands of clones, 93% seen once. Sequenced input: CD8+ T cells sorted from blood. All receptors derive from a human donor in good health.

The chain carries TRBV4-1 and TRBJ2-5; perhaps TRBD2 as D (6 bases). The CDR3 consists of 12 residues. Germline V gene data show CDR1 as MGHRA and CDR2 as YSYEKL. V shed 0 bases and J shed 10 bases, with 9 bases lying between them. CDR3 DNA sequence: TGCGCCAGCAGCCAAGATCAGGGAGGCCAGTACTTC. Protein product: CASSQDQGGQYF.

This chain connects TRBV7-8 to TRBJ1-1; no reliable D call. The ends were cut back, 5 bases at V and 6 bases at J, with 13 bases in the middle. CDR3 size: 13 residues. Germline V gene data show CDR1 as SGHVS and CDR2 as FQNEAQ. The CDR3 sequence: CASSATVVSEAFF. CDR3 bases: TGTGCCAGCAGCGCCACCGTGGTTTCTGAAGCTTTCTTT.

This clone is classed as medium-sized. The V and J genes are TRBV19 and TRBJ1-2; D ambiguous. CDR1 and CDR2 from the germline V gene are LNHDA and SQIVND (reference sequence). V lost 7 bases and J 1 base, leaving 13 bases between the germline ends. CDR3 length: 14 amino acids. CDR3 DNA sequence: TGTGCCAGTAATTCGGCAGCACTTAACTATGGCTACACCTTC. It codes for CASNSAALNYGYTF.

This chain links TRBV7-9 with TRBJ2-1; the match to TRBD2 covers 7 bases. J was trimmed by 4 bases and V by 6 bases; bases with no gene match: 12. The germline CDR1 and CDR2 sequences are SEHNR and FQNEAQ (reference sequence). The CDR3 runs to 16 residues. In nucleotides, the CDR3 is TGTGCCAGCAGTTACTACACGGGGAGGGTTTACAATGAGCAGTTCTTC. Translating it yields CASSYYTGRVYNEQFF.

This clone was seen only a few times. The chain uses TRBV4-2 and TRBJ2-7; D perhaps matches TRBD2 (5 bases). This CDR3 has 15 residues. Trimming took off 0 bases at V and 1 base at J, with 10 bases between the two ends. Germline values: CDR1 LGHNA, CDR2 YNFKEQ. The CDR3 DNA sequence: TGTGCCAGCAGCCAAGATACTAGTCCATCCTACGAGCAGTACTTC. Translating it yields CASSQDTSPSYEQYF.

In regard to this clone: At one end, the junction sequence differs from germline, possibly due to a read error. V and J are TRBV7-7 and TRBJ2-5; 9 bases are shared with TRBD1. The CDR3 consists of 16 residues. Germline CDR1 is SSHAT and CDR2 is FNYEAQ (reference sequence). CDR3 protein: CASSFISGQGLETQYF. CDR3 bases: TGTGCTAGCAGCTTTATTTCGGGACAGGGATTAGAGACCCAGTACTTC.

The V and J genes are TRBV6-1 and TRBJ1-1, with 7 bases identical to TRBD1. Germline V gene sequence: CDR1 MNHNS, CDR2 SASEGT. The J segment lost 4 bases and the V segment lost 8 bases, leaving 7 bases of the junction unmatched. The CDR3 is made up of 13 amino acids. In DNA form, the CDR3 reads TGTGCCAGCGGAAGACAGGGAACCACTGAAGCTTTCTTT. Amino acids: CASGRQGTTEAFF.

The chain has TRBV13 and TRBJ1-4; a possible D gene is TRBD1 (6 bases). CDR3 length: 16 amino acids. Germline assignment: CDR1 PRHDT and CDR2 FYEKMQ (reference sequence). V dropped 2 bases and J dropped 2 bases, with 12 bases sitting between them. The CDR3 is CASSLNGGGTNEKLFF. CDR3 coding DNA: TGTGCCAGCAGCTTAAACGGGGGCGGGACTAATGAAAAACTGTTTTTT.

The J gene is TRBJ2-5, the V gene TRBV7-9; TRBD1 aligns across 11 bases. There are 16 residues in the CDR3. The trim removed 4 bases at V and 4 bases at J, leaving 8 bases unmatched. Germline V lookup: CDR1 SEHNR, CDR2 FQNEAQ (reference sequence). Here the CDR3 DNA reads TGTGCCAGCAGCTCTGCCGAGGGACAGGGGGGAGAGACCCAGTACTTC. Encoded protein: CASSSAEGQGGETQYF.

The rearrangement uses TRBV6-5 and TRBJ2-5; 7 bases fit TRBD1. The CDR3 length is 14 residues. The V and J ends lost 1 base and 5 bases, in that order; junction bases with no gene match: 4. CDR1 and CDR2 from the germline V gene are MNHEY and SVGAGI. CDR3 nucleotides: TGTGCCAGCAGTTACTGGCAGGGGGAGGAGACCCAGTACTTC. Residues: CASSYWQGEETQYF.

This clone was recorded once. The chain carries TRBV9 and TRBJ1-1, with TRBD1 matching 7 bases. From germline, CDR1 is SGDLS and CDR2 YYNGEE. V dropped 3 bases and J dropped 6; count of bases not matched to a gene: 5. The CDR3 consists of 13 residues. CDR3 bases: TGTGCCAGCAGCGCTCCAACAGGGGCTGAAGCTTTCTTT. This sequence encodes CASSAPTGAEAFF.

The CDR3 DNA sequence: TGTGCCAGCAGTTTAGGCCCCTTGGGGGAAAAACTGTTTTTT. This encodes CASSLGPLGEKLFF. The gene calls are TRBV27 and TRBJ1-4, with no clear D. Germline-derived CDR1 and CDR2 are MNHEY and SMNVEV (reference sequence). The germline V and J ends were trimmed by 2 bases and 8 bases, with 12 bases remaining between them. This CDR3 spans 14 amino acids.

V usage is TRBV11-2 and J usage is TRBJ2-2; TRBD2 agrees at 10 bases. Germline-derived CDR1 and CDR2 are SGHAT and FQNNGV. V was pared by 4 bases and J by 7 bases, with 9 bases of the junction left unmatched. The CDR3 covers 16 residues. CDR3 sequence reads: CASSSPGLATGGELFF. In nucleotides, the CDR3 is TGTGCCAGCAGCTCACCGGGACTAGCGACGGGCGGGGAGCTGTTTTTT.

This clone was observed a single time. V usage is TRBV27 and J usage is TRBJ1-4, with 7 positions matching TRBD1. This CDR3 contains 15 residues. The J segment lost 8 bases and the V segment lost 2 bases, leaving 8 bases of the junction unmatched. Germline CDR1 and CDR2: MNHEY and SMNVEV (reference sequence). The CDR3 nucleotides are TGTGCCAGCAGTTTAGGGGTAGGGGGACAGGAAAAACTGTTTTTT. This sequence encodes CASSLGVGGQEKLFF.

This chain joins TRBV5-5 and TRBJ1-1, with 9 nucleotides matching TRBD1. This CDR3 comprises 13 residues. J lost 8 bases, V lost 4 bases, and 6 bases had no gene match. Germline CDR1 is SGHKS and CDR2 is YYEKEE (reference sequence). The chain's CDR3 is CASSSGTGPEAFF. The CDR3 bases are TGTGCCAGCAGCAGCGGGACAGGGCCAGAAGCTTTCTTT.

J is TRBJ1-3 and V is TRBV11-2; weak D call: TRBD1 (5 bases). Per the germline V gene, CDR1 is SGHAT and CDR2 is FQNNGV. This CDR3 is 14 amino acids long. The V end lost 1 base, the J end lost 4 bases, and 8 bases lay between the germline ends. The CDR3 sequence is CASSLVGEGNTIYF. CDR3 DNA: TGTGCCAGCAGCTTAGTGGGGGAAGGAAACACCATATATTTT. Combining the CDR3 with reference TRBV11-2 and TRBJ1-3 gives the whole variable domain EAGVAQSPRYKIIEKRQSVAFWCNPISGHATLYWYQQILGQGPKLLIQFQNNGVVDDSQLPKDRFSAERLKGVDSTLKIQPAKLEDSAVYLCASSLVGEGNTIYFGEGSWLTVV.

Remarks on this clone: A read error may account for a junction end that differs from germline. The gene calls are TRBV19 and TRBJ1-5; D not certain. The germline V gene encodes CDR1 LNHDA and CDR2 SQIVND (reference sequence). This CDR3 is built from 15 residues. CDR3 in amino acids: CASSIVLSLYQPQHF. CDR3 nucleotide sequence: TGTGCCAGTAGTATAGTCTTATCTCTTTATCAACCCCAGCATTTT.

This clone was seen more than once but under ten times. The chain uses TRBV11-3 and TRBJ2-7, with D maybe TRBD2 (5 bases). This CDR3 spans 14 amino acids. V was trimmed by 1 base and J by 2 bases, leaving 9 bases between them. Germline V gene data show CDR1 as SGHNT and CDR2 as YENEEA. The CDR3 region is CASSLGGVTYEQYF. The CDR3 DNA reads TGTGCCAGCAGCTTAGGGGGAGTCACCTACGAGCAGTACTTC.

This chain joins TRBV7-9 and TRBJ1-1; maybe TRBD1 (6 bases). The ends were cut back, 1 base at V and 4 bases at J, with 13 bases in the middle. Germline CDR1 SEHNR, CDR2 FQNEAQ (reference sequence). CDR3 size: 15 residues. Here the CDR3 reads CASSLVRGESTEAFF. The CDR3 bases are TGTGCCAGCAGCTTAGTTAGGGGGGAGAGCACTGAAGCTTTCTTT.

The chain employs TRBV13 and TRBJ1-2; 8 bases fit TRBD1. The CDR3 totals 15 residues. Per germline, CDR1 PRHDT and CDR2 FYEKMQ (reference sequence). The V segment lost 5 bases and the J segment 1 base; nucleotides outside the gene matches: 6. The CDR3 is CASSARDRSNYGYTF. CDR3 sequence (DNA): TGTGCCAGCAGCGCACGGGACAGGAGTAACTATGGCTACACCTTC.

V usage is TRBV30 and J usage is TRBJ1-5; D perhaps matches TRBD1 (6 bases). The CDR3 has 13 amino acids. Germline loops: CDR1 GTSNPN, CDR2 SVGIG (reference sequence). Between the trimmed V and J ends, which lost 4 bases and 6 bases, there was a span of 13 bases. This chain's CDR3 is CAWTHRDGQPQHF. Here the CDR3 DNA reads TGTGCCTGGACCCACAGGGATGGTCAGCCCCAGCATTTT.

The V call is TRBV5-8, the J call TRBJ2-2; 9 bases are shared with TRBD2. CDR3 length: 14 amino acids. With V trimmed by 4 bases and J by 6 bases, 4 bases remained unmatched. CDR1 and CDR2 from the germline V gene are SGHTS and YDEGEE. CDR3 in DNA: TGTGCCAGCAGCCACGGGACTAGCCCCGGGGAGCTGTTTTTT. It codes for CASSHGTSPGELFF. The variable domain in full, with the rest retrieved from reference TRBV5-8 and TRBJ2-2, is EAGVTQSPTHLIKTRGQQATLRCSPISGHTSVYWYQQALGLGLQFLLWYDEGEERNRGNFPPRFSGRQFPNYSSELNVNALELEDSALYLCASSHGTSPGELFFGEGSRLTVL.